The rows below give T cell receptor beta chains drawn from one sample of a study of blood T cell dynamics during melanoma immunotherapy. Profiled with immunoSEQ multiplex PCR; TCRdb holds only in-frame clones, not every one. The table has about 7,600 clones, roughly 84% seen once; the top ten hold 5.2%. Sequencing used blood, obtained from a patient treated with checkpoint blockade. The receptor set was obtained from a human donor with melanoma. Each CDR3 is given with its conserved first and last residue. Each record gives: CDR3 protein, CDR3 DNA, V gene, clone size, J gene, D gene. D genes are given only for firm matches. Size values are once, few and many counts, or a class for expanded clones, and some rows have none.

CASSIAGSGPEPYEQYF TGTGCCAGTAGTATAGCAGGCTCGGGACCAGAACCCTACGAGCAGTACTTC TRBV19 once TRBJ2-7 .
CASSRTTGNTEAFF TGCGCCAGCAGCCGCACAACTGGGAACACTGAAGCTTTCTTT TRBV5-1 . TRBJ1-1 .
CASSLPGLGYTF TGCGCCAGCAGCTTGCCAGGGTTGGGCTACACCTTC TRBV5-1 few TRBJ1-2 .
CASSIGSRYTF TGTGCCAGTAGTATAGGATCCCGCTACACCTTC TRBV19 . TRBJ1-2 .
CASSFGSLGYTF TGTGCCAGCAGCTTCGGGTCTCTAGGCTACACCTTC TRBV7-9 few TRBJ1-2 .
CASSQEWTGGYTF TGCGCCAGCAGCCAAGAATGGACCGGTGGCTACACCTTC TRBV4-1 . TRBJ1-2 .
CASSDAQFRDGTEAFF TGTGCCAGCAGTGACGCGCAGTTCAGGGATGGCACTGAAGCTTTCTTT TRBV2 . TRBJ1-1 .
CPGSPKGTGANVLTF TGTCCTGGGAGCCCAAAGGGTACTGGGGCCAACGTCCTGACTTTC TRBV22-1 . TRBJ2-6 .
CASSQVSNQPQHF TGCGCCAGCAGCCAAGTAAGCAATCAGCCCCAGCATTTT TRBV4-1 . TRBJ1-5 .
CASSSRGGPSGANVLTF TGTGCCAGCAGTTCGAGAGGGGGCCCCTCTGGGGCCAACGTCCTGACTTTC TRBV2 . TRBJ2-6 TRBD1
CASSTPGLAGVSSYNEQFF TGTGCCAGCAGCACTCCCGGACTAGCGGGAGTTTCCTCCTACAATGAGCAGTTCTTC TRBV9 . TRBJ2-1 TRBD2
CASSIGTDGSYEQYF TGTGCCAGTAGTATAGGGACAGACGGCTCCTACGAGCAGTACTTC TRBV19 once TRBJ2-7 .
CASSPEGGRETQYF TGTGCCAGCTCACCGGAGGGGGGTCGTGAGACCCAGTACTTC TRBV18 . TRBJ2-5 .
CASSPDGETQYF TGTGCCAGCTCACCAGATGGAGAGACCCAGTACTTC TRBV18 . TRBJ2-5 .
CASSPEGRGYTF TGTGCCAGCAGTCCCGAGGGAAGAGGCTACACCTTC TRBV6-6 once TRBJ1-2 .
CASSRGEGRGYTF TGTGCCAGCTCGAGAGGGGAGGGCCGTGGCTACACCTTC TRBV27 . TRBJ1-2 .
CASSYTENYGYTF TGTGCCAGCAGTTACACAGAAAACTATGGCTACACCTTC TRBV2 few TRBJ1-2 .
CASSQQASSGNTIYF TGTGCCAGCAGCCAGCAGGCGAGCTCTGGAAACACCATATATTTT TRBV4-2 . TRBJ1-3 .
CASSEASHLYGYTF TGTGCCAGCAGTGAAGCGAGTCACCTCTATGGCTACACCTTC TRBV6-1 . TRBJ1-2 .
CASGDRDEAFF TGTGCCAGCGGGGACAGGGACGAAGCTTTCTTT TRBV2 . TRBJ1-1 TRBD1
CASRYYGVFNYGYTF TGTGCCAGCAGATATTACGGGGTTTTTAACTATGGCTACACCTTC TRBV5-8 . TRBJ1-2 .
CASSVDGYQPQHF TGTGCCAGCAGCGTAGACGGGTATCAGCCCCAGCATTTT TRBV9 . TRBJ1-5 .
CASSESGQGTGYTF TGCGCCAGCAGTGAGTCTGGACAGGGGACGGGCTACACCTTC TRBV10-2 . TRBJ1-2 TRBD1
CASSERGTGWGHGYTF TGTGCCAGCAGTGAAAGGGGGACAGGGTGGGGACATGGCTACACCTTC TRBV6-1 once TRBJ1-2 TRBD1
CASSPGYGYTF TGTGCCAGCAGCCCCGGGTATGGCTACACCTTC TRBV7-9 . TRBJ1-2 .
CASSEEQNTEAFF TGTGCCAGCAGTGAAGAACAGAACACTGAAGCTTTCTTT TRBV6-1 . TRBJ1-1 .
CASSGGSTNEKLFF TGTGCCAGCAGTGGGGGGTCCACTAATGAAAAACTGTTTTTT TRBV2 . TRBJ1-4 .
CASSQDGTQEKLFF TGTGCCAGCAGCCAAGATGGGACGCAAGAAAAACTGTTTTTT TRBV4-2 . TRBJ1-4 .
CASSQDQAREAFF TGCGCCAGCAGCCAAGATCAGGCACGTGAAGCTTTCTTT TRBV4-1 . TRBJ1-1 .
CASRLAIGGQAYEQYF TGTGCAAGTCGCTTAGCGATTGGGGGACAGGCTTACGAGCAGTACTTC TRBV12-2 . TRBJ2-7 .
CASRGFTSGVYGYTF TGTGCCAGCAGAGGTTTTACCTCAGGTGTCTATGGCTACACCTTC TRBV27 once TRBJ1-2 .
CASSQTANYGYTF TGTGCCAGCAGCCAAACAGCGAACTATGGCTACACCTTC TRBV6-5 few TRBJ1-2 .
CASSEFSSGSYNEQFF TGTGCCAGCAGTGAATTTTCTAGCGGTAGCTACAATGAGCAGTTCTTC TRBV6-4 once TRBJ2-1 TRBD2
CASSTPGTGLNQPQHF TGTGCCAGCAGCACCCCTGGGACAGGGTTGAATCAGCCCCAGCATTTT TRBV21-1 . TRBJ1-5 .
CASSQAEEGSGANVLTF TGTGCCAGCAGCCAAGCTGAAGAGGGGTCTGGGGCCAACGTCCTGACTTTC TRBV4-2 . TRBJ2-6 .
CASSPQGQPNYEQYF TGTGCCAGCTCACCACAGGGCCAACCAAACTACGAGCAGTACTTC TRBV18 . TRBJ2-7 .
CASSQNLAGSGGARSYEQYF TGCGCCAGCAGCCAAAACCTCGCCGGTAGCGGGGGGGCCCGCTCCTACGAGCAGTACTTC TRBV4-1 . TRBJ2-7 TRBD2
CATSRISGSYIVNTEAFF TGTGCCACCAGCAGAATATCAGGGTCGTATATCGTGAACACTGAAGCTTTCTTT TRBV15 . TRBJ1-1 .
CASSRDRLWSGELFF TGCGCCAGCAGCCGGGACAGGTTATGGTCCGGGGAGCTGTTTTTT TRBV5-1 . TRBJ2-2 TRBD1
CASSFRQKGTVHF TGTGCCAGCAGCTTTCGTCAAAAGGGGACGGTCCACTTT TRBV5-8 few TRBJ1-6 .
CASSESEYEQYF TGCGCCAGCAGTGAGTCGGAGTACGAGCAGTACTTC TRBV10-2 . TRBJ2-7 .
CASSPRGGQGIQPQHF TGTGCCAGCAGCCCTCGCGGGGGGCAGGGTATTCAGCCCCAGCATTTT TRBV7-9 . TRBJ1-5 .
CASTSDEGGYTF TGTGCCAGCACTTCCGATGAGGGTGGCTACACCTTC TRBV2 . TRBJ1-2 .
CATSSRMTETQYF TGTGCCACCAGCAGTAGGATGACGGAGACCCAGTACTTC TRBV15 . TRBJ2-5 .
CASSEVNSNQPQHF TGCGCCAGCAGCGAGGTTAATAGCAATCAGCCCCAGCATTTT TRBV10-2 few TRBJ1-5 .